These T cell receptor beta chains were read from a single sample in a study of T cell repertoires in cytomegalovirus infection. One entry per CDR3 protein, called by TCRdb with MiXCR from the reads. Of nearly 650,000 distinct CDR3 sequences in the sample, roughly 24% were seen once. The material sequenced was CD8+ T cells from PBMCs. The receptors originated from a human donor in good health (CMV status not recorded). Some clones in this sample may be carry-over from other donors' samples. Both conserved end residues are part of each CDR3. Fields, in order: J gene, V gene, D gene, clone size, CDR3 DNA, CDR3 protein. D genes are given only for firm matches. Clone sizes are given selectively: once, few, many, or a class where the clone is expanded.

TRBJ2-5	TRBV6-6	TRBD1	-	TGTGCCAGCAGTCCCGGACAGGGGGCCCAAGAGACCCAGTACTTC	CASSPGQGAQETQYF
TRBJ2-1	TRBV29-1	TRBD1	-	TGCAGCGGGAACCGGGACAGACTGTACAATGAGCAGTTCTTC	CSGNRDRLYNEQFF
TRBJ2-1	TRBV7-8	TRBD1	few	TGTGCCAGCAGCCGAACCCCGGGACAGGGGATCGATGAGCAGTTCTTC	CASSRTPGQGIDEQFF
TRBJ2-1	TRBV14	-	many	TGTGCCAGCAGCCAAGATTGGGGAGTCTACAATGAGCAGTTCTTC	CASSQDWGVYNEQFF
TRBJ1-3	TRBV4-1	-	few	TGTGCCAGCAGCCAGACCCAACAGGGAAACACCATATATTTT	CASSQTQQGNTIYF
TRBJ1-2	TRBV27	-	few	TGTGCCAGCAGTCCCTCAATGGACTATGGCTACACCTTC	CASSPSMDYGYTF
TRBJ2-6	TRBV14	-	-	TGTGCCAGCAGCCAAGTTGAGGGTTCCGGGGCCAACGTCCTGACTTTC	CASSQVEGSGANVLTF
TRBJ1-4	TRBV5-6	TRBD1	few	TGTGCCAGCAGCTTCAAGGGGACAGGGATTGAAAAACTGTTTTTT	CASSFKGTGIEKLFF
TRBJ2-1	TRBV19	-	few	TGTGCCAGTAGTATATGGGGCCCCGCGCAATCAGAGGAGCAGTTCTTC	CASSIWGPAQSEEQFF
TRBJ1-1	TRBV27	TRBD1	few	TGTGCCAGCAGCACCCTTCAACAGGGGTTTGAAGCTTTCTTT	CASSTLQQGFEAFF
TRBJ2-3	TRBV29-1	-	-	TGCAGCGTACCAGGGAGATGGGCAGATACGCAGTATTTT	CSVPGRWADTQYF
TRBJ2-2	TRBV25-1	TRBD1	-	TGTGCCAGCAGTGAATTAGGGGGCCTATCCGGGGAGCTGTTTTTT	CASSELGGLSGELFF
TRBJ2-6	TRBV7-9	-	-	TGTGCCAGCAGCCAAGTCCAGACCTCTGGGGCCAACGTCCTGACTTTC	CASSQVQTSGANVLTF
TRBJ1-1	TRBV12-5	-	many	TGTGCTAGTGGTTTCCAGGGAACGGTGAACACTGAAGCTTTCTTT	CASGFQGTVNTEAFF
TRBJ2-1	TRBV20-1	-	-	TGCAGTGCAAGGACAGCGAGCTCCTACAATGAGCAGTTCTTC	CSARTASSYNEQFF
TRBJ2-7	TRBV5-4	TRBD1	-	TGTGCCAGCAGCTATGGGACAGGGGGGATCGACCCCTACGAGCAGTACTTC	CASSYGTGGIDPYEQYF